The rows below give T cell receptor beta chains drawn from one sample of a study of shared clonotypes between healthy human individuals. Assay: immunoSEQ multiplex PCR; the TCRdb copy retains only in-frame clones and omits some. The data show about 2.4 million clones, just over 90% seen once. The specimen was naive CD4+ T cells sorted from blood. The source is a man between 18 and 35 years old in good health. Both conserved end residues are part of each CDR3. The D gene is left open where the match is weak. Not all rows give a size; the values are once, few, many and, for expanded clones, a class.

D gene: -
clone size: -
V gene: TRBV11-2
J gene: TRBJ2-1
CDR3 protein: CASSLDGRGEQFF
CDR3 DNA: TGTGCCAGCAGCTTAGATGGCCGCGGTGAGCAGTTCTTC

D gene: -
clone size: -
V gene: TRBV9
J gene: TRBJ1-5
CDR3 protein: CASSEGEGRQPQHF
CDR3 DNA: TGTGCCAGCAGCGAGGGGGAGGGGAGGCAGCCCCAGCATTTT

D gene: TRBD2
clone size: once
V gene: TRBV4-1
J gene: TRBJ2-7
CDR3 protein: CASSHPGLGGEQYF
CDR3 DNA: TGCGCCAGCAGCCACCCGGGACTAGGGGGCGAGCAGTACTTC

D gene: TRBD2
clone size: -
V gene: TRBV2
J gene: TRBJ2-3
CDR3 protein: CASEELGLGNTDTQYF
CDR3 DNA: TGTGCCAGCGAAGAATTGGGACTAGGAAACACAGATACGCAGTATTTT

D gene: -
clone size: -
V gene: TRBV15
J gene: TRBJ2-5
CDR3 protein: CATSIGWSSAEETQYF
CDR3 DNA: TGTGCCACCAGCATTGGCTGGTCTTCGGCTGAAGAGACCCAGTACTTC

D gene: -
clone size: once
V gene: TRBV5-4
J gene: TRBJ1-4
CDR3 protein: CASSLAGPNEKLFF
CDR3 DNA: TGTGCCAGCAGCTTGGCCGGACCTAATGAAAAACTGTTTTTT

D gene: -
clone size: -
V gene: TRBV10-3
J gene: TRBJ1-2
CDR3 protein: CAISEDGGYNYGYTF
CDR3 DNA: TGTGCCATCAGTGAAGACGGGGGCTATAACTATGGCTACACCTTC

D gene: TRBD2
clone size: -
V gene: TRBV7-9
J gene: TRBJ2-1
CDR3 protein: CASSLVASGVLYNEQFF
CDR3 DNA: TGTGCCAGCAGCTTAGTGGCTAGCGGGGTGCTCTACAATGAGCAGTTCTTC

D gene: -
clone size: -
V gene: TRBV28
J gene: TRBJ1-5
CDR3 protein: CASSFGQVGNQPRHF
CDR3 DNA: TGTGCCAGCAGTTTTGGGCAGGTGGGCAATCAGCCCCGGCATTTT

D gene: TRBD2
clone size: -
V gene: TRBV7-8
J gene: TRBJ2-1
CDR3 protein: CASSLRVAGASEQFF
CDR3 DNA: TGTGCCAGCAGCCTTCGGGTAGCGGGGGCCTCCGAGCAGTTCTTC

D gene: TRBD1
clone size: -
V gene: TRBV2
J gene: TRBJ1-1
CDR3 protein: CASSRDRGSNEAFF
CDR3 DNA: TGTGCCAGCAGCCGGGACAGGGGCAGCAATGAAGCTTTCTTT

D gene: TRBD2
clone size: -
V gene: TRBV10-3
J gene: TRBJ2-7
CDR3 protein: CAISESSGSSYEQYF
CDR3 DNA: TGTGCCATCAGTGAGTCGAGCGGGAGCTCCTACGAGCAGTACTTC

D gene: -
clone size: once
V gene: TRBV7-2
J gene: TRBJ2-1
CDR3 protein: CATLSGYGYNEQFF
CDR3 DNA: TGTGCCACCCTAAGCGGCTATGGTTACAATGAGCAGTTCTTC

D gene: -
clone size: -
V gene: TRBV30
J gene: TRBJ2-5
CDR3 protein: CAWVPPTQRRAAQYF
CDR3 DNA: TGTGCCTGGGTACCCCCAACGCAACGACGGGCGGCCCAGTACTTC

D gene: -
clone size: -
V gene: TRBV7-8
J gene: TRBJ2-7
CDR3 protein: CASGRGGTSSYEQYF
CDR3 DNA: TGTGCCAGCGGACGGGGCGGGACCAGCTCCTATGAGCAGTACTTC

D gene: TRBD2
clone size: -
V gene: TRBV6-6
J gene: TRBJ2-5
CDR3 protein: CASLTSGQETQYF
CDR3 DNA: TGTGCCAGTCTGACTAGCGGCCAAGAGACCCAGTACTTC

D gene: -
clone size: -
V gene: TRBV7-2
J gene: TRBJ2-3
CDR3 protein: CASSPPGLGRGTDTQYF
CDR3 DNA: TGTGCCAGCAGCCCACCAGGCCTTGGACGGGGCACAGATACGCAGTATTTT

D gene: -
clone size: -
V gene: TRBV5-8
J gene: TRBJ2-7
CDR3 protein: CASSWGTVGEQYF
CDR3 DNA: TGTGCCAGCAGCTGGGGTACGGTTGGCGAGCAGTACTTC

D gene: -
clone size: -
V gene: TRBV25-1
J gene: TRBJ2-5
CDR3 protein: CASSDPPGRQETQYF
CDR3 DNA: TGTGCCAGCAGTGACCCCCCCGGCAGACAAGAGACCCAGTACTTC

D gene: -
clone size: few
V gene: TRBV30
J gene: TRBJ2-7
CDR3 protein: CAWSVQRGYEQYF
CDR3 DNA: TGTGCCTGGAGTGTTCAAAGGGGATACGAGCAGTACTTC

D gene: TRBD1
clone size: -
V gene: TRBV4-2
J gene: TRBJ1-1
CDR3 protein: CASSLSPSTGVEAFF
CDR3 DNA: TGTGCCAGCAGCCTTAGTCCCTCGACAGGGGTAGAAGCTTTCTTT

D gene: TRBD2
clone size: -
V gene: TRBV10-1
J gene: TRBJ2-5
CDR3 protein: CASSGGAGAGEETQYF
CDR3 DNA: TGCGCCAGCAGTGGTGGAGCGGGAGCTGGCGAAGAGACCCAGTACTTC

D gene: -
clone size: -
V gene: TRBV29-1
J gene: TRBJ2-3
CDR3 protein: CSAQTERRADTQYF
CDR3 DNA: TGCAGCGCGCAGACAGAAAGACGGGCAGATACGCAGTATTTT

D gene: -
clone size: -
V gene: TRBV27
J gene: TRBJ2-7
CDR3 protein: CASSLGLIYEQYF
CDR3 DNA: TGTGCCAGCAGTTTAGGACTCATCTACGAGCAGTACTTC

D gene: -
clone size: -
V gene: TRBV18
J gene: TRBJ2-3
CDR3 protein: CASSPNFLDTQYF
CDR3 DNA: TGTGCCAGCTCACCTAACTTTCTCGATACGCAGTATTTT

D gene: -
clone size: -
V gene: TRBV7-2
J gene: TRBJ1-1
CDR3 protein: CASSLSPQGRGGAEAFF
CDR3 DNA: TGTGCCAGCAGCTTATCTCCGCAGGGGAGGGGTGGGGCTGAAGCTTTCTTT

D gene: -
clone size: -
V gene: TRBV2
J gene: TRBJ1-1
CDR3 protein: CASSQGGYSEAFF
CDR3 DNA: TGTGCCAGCAGCCAAGGGGGTTACTCAGAAGCTTTCTTT

D gene: TRBD2
clone size: -
V gene: TRBV30
J gene: TRBJ2-3
CDR3 protein: CAWRGGSTDTQYF
CDR3 DNA: TGTGCCTGGAGGGGGGGGAGCACAGATACGCAGTATTTT

D gene: -
clone size: -
V gene: TRBV30
J gene: TRBJ2-1
CDR3 protein: CAWSVMRDEQFF
CDR3 DNA: TGTGCCTGGAGTGTTATGCGGGATGAGCAGTTCTTC

D gene: TRBD2
clone size: once
V gene: TRBV5-1
J gene: TRBJ2-5
CDR3 protein: CASSSGLAGGRETQYF
CDR3 DNA: TGCGCCAGCAGCTCGGGACTAGCGGGAGGACGAGAGACCCAGTACTTC

D gene: -
clone size: -
V gene: TRBV7-9
J gene: TRBJ2-7
CDR3 protein: CASSQASNEQYF
CDR3 DNA: TGTGCCAGCAGCCAGGCTTCTAACGAGCAGTACTTC

D gene: -
clone size: -
V gene: TRBV4-1
J gene: TRBJ2-5
CDR3 protein: CASSRGSQETQYF
CDR3 DNA: TGCGCCAGCAGCCGGGGGAGCCAAGAGACCCAGTACTTC

D gene: -
clone size: -
V gene: TRBV2
J gene: TRBJ1-5
CDR3 protein: CASQETFSNQPQHF
CDR3 DNA: TGTGCCAGCCAAGAGACCTTTAGCAATCAGCCCCAGCATTTT

D gene: -
clone size: -
V gene: TRBV5-1
J gene: TRBJ1-6
CDR3 protein: CASSLEGTGYNSPLHF
CDR3 DNA: TGCGCCAGCAGCTTGGAAGGGACGGGCTATAATTCACCCCTCCACTTT

D gene: -
clone size: few
V gene: TRBV19
J gene: TRBJ2-1
CDR3 protein: CASSLGGGTSYNEQFF
CDR3 DNA: TGTGCCAGTAGTTTGGGTGGGGGGACATCCTACAATGAGCAGTTCTTC

D gene: TRBD2
clone size: few
V gene: TRBV11-2
J gene: TRBJ2-1
CDR3 protein: CASSPIAGGWNEQFF
CDR3 DNA: TGTGCCAGCAGCCCGATAGCGGGAGGTTGGAATGAGCAGTTCTTC

D gene: TRBD2
clone size: -
V gene: TRBV4-1
J gene: TRBJ2-7
CDR3 protein: CASSPTGTSGGPTYEQYF
CDR3 DNA: TGCGCCAGCAGCCCAACTGGGACTAGCGGGGGGCCAACCTACGAGCAGTACTTC

D gene: -
clone size: once
V gene: TRBV10-3
J gene: TRBJ2-4
CDR3 protein: CATGDGGANIQYF
CDR3 DNA: TGTGCCACAGGAGATGGGGGAGCGAACATTCAGTACTTC

D gene: -
clone size: -
V gene: TRBV6-6
J gene: TRBJ1-5
CDR3 protein: CASSYSEWAQPQHF
CDR3 DNA: TGTGCCAGCAGTTACTCAGAGTGGGCTCAGCCCCAGCATTTT

D gene: TRBD1
clone size: -
V gene: TRBV7-8
J gene: TRBJ2-5
CDR3 protein: CASSPSRPGQGKTQYF
CDR3 DNA: TGTGCCAGCAGCCCTAGTCGCCCGGGACAGGGGAAGACCCAGTACTTC

D gene: -
clone size: -
V gene: TRBV27
J gene: TRBJ1-2
CDR3 protein: CASSFSISGRGYTF
CDR3 DNA: TGTGCCAGCAGTTTCTCCATTAGTGGCCGCGGCTACACCTTC

D gene: -
clone size: -
V gene: TRBV15
J gene: TRBJ1-5
CDR3 protein: CATSRDIGLDWRNQPQHF
CDR3 DNA: TGTGCCACCAGCAGAGATATTGGCCTCGACTGGCGGAATCAGCCCCAGCATTTT